This passage covers 18 T cell receptor beta chains from one sample sequenced in a study of beta chain features in type 1 diabetes. Their antigen targets remain unknown. General study points: Among patients with Type 1 diabetes, TCRB CDR3s were moderately but significantly shorter in every one of the four CD4+ subsets.

What was sequenced were expressed TCRB transcripts, since all of the isolated RNA had been reverse transcribed. Repertoires were generated with immunoSEQ multiplex PCR, while TCRdb's copy carries only in-frame clones and drops some. The sample records more than 300,000 clones, roughly an eighth being singletons. Sequencing was performed on naive CD4+ T cells from blood. These receptors were taken from a woman between 18 and 30 years old with type 1 diabetes.

The V and J genes are TRBV29-1 and TRBJ1-2, with TRBD1 as a possible D gene (5 bases). This CDR3 is built from 11 residues. V lost 3 bases to trimming and J lost 8 bases, with 10 bases between them. CDR1 and CDR2 (germline): SQVTM, ANQGSEA. The DNA for the CDR3 is TGCAGCGTTGATATCAGGGAAGGCTACACCTTC. Encoded protein: CSVDIREGYTF.

This clone was detected only a few times. The gene calls are TRBV7-2 and TRBJ2-7; 9 bases agree with TRBD2. The CDR3 length is 14 residues. The germline gives CDR1 SGHTA, CDR2 FQGNSA. V shed 4 bases, J shed 4 bases, and the junction held 5 bases outside the gene matches. DNA of the CDR3: TGTGCCAGCAGCTGGCCGGCGGGAGGGTACGAGCAGTACTTC. Its protein product is CASSWPAGGYEQYF.

This sequence joins TRBV5-6 and TRBJ2-7, with D possibly matching TRBD1 (6 bases). Germline V gene sequence: CDR1 SGHDT, CDR2 YYEEEE. The V end lost 4 bases, the J end lost 4 bases, and 9 bases lay between the germline ends. The CDR3 sequence is 12 residues long. Here the CDR3 reads CASSRRGYEQYF. CDR3 DNA: TGTGCCAGCAGCCGAAGGGGGTACGAGCAGTACTTC.

The V and J genes are TRBV29-1 and TRBJ2-1; the match to TRBD1 covers 7 bases. V was pared by 3 bases and J by 1 base, with 3 bases of the junction left unmatched. Germline assignment: CDR1 SQVTM and CDR2 ANQGSEA. The length of the CDR3 is 14 residues. CDR3 DNA: TGCAGCGTTGACCGGGACAGATCCTACAATGAGCAGTTCTTC. It codes for CSVDRDRSYNEQFF.

The chain uses TRBV15 and TRBJ2-5; tentatively, D is TRBD1 (6 bases). Germline V lookup: CDR1 LNHNV, CDR2 YYDKDF (reference sequence). The V gene lost 5 bases and the J gene lost 4 bases, with 17 bases spanning the gap. CDR3 length: 15 amino acids. The CDR3 DNA is TGTGCCACCAGCCAACAGGGCCACACGGGAGAGACCCAGTACTTC. Its protein is CATSQQGHTGETQYF.

This clone has only a few counts. The V call is TRBV13, the J call TRBJ1-1, with 8 positions matching TRBD1. The CDR3 spans 14 residues. V lost 5 bases and J lost 6; bases outside the gene matches: 8. Germline loops: CDR1 PRHDT, CDR2 FYEKMQ (reference sequence). Here the CDR3 DNA reads TGTGCCAGCAGCCTCTATAGGACAGGGCCTGAAGCTTTCTTT. It encodes CASSLYRTGPEAFF.

The J gene is TRBJ2-1, the V gene TRBV2; D is unclear. Trimming left V 4 bases short and J 7 bases short, with 11 bases between. The germline V gene has CDR1 SNHLY and CDR2 FYNNEI. The CDR3 sequence is 13 residues long. The CDR3 reads CASSVTAGNEQFF. DNA of the CDR3: TGTGCCAGCAGTGTGACGGCCGGGAATGAGCAGTTCTTC. The variable domain in full, with the rest retrieved from reference TRBV2 and TRBJ2-1, is EPEVTQTPSHQVTQMGQEVILRCVPISNHLYFYWYRQILGQKVEFLVSFYNNEISEKSEIFDDQFSVERPDGSNFTLKIRSTKLEDSAMYFCASSVTAGNEQFFGPGTRLTVL.

This clone was seen a few times. The chain uses TRBV18 and TRBJ1-2; no reliable D call. The germline V gene has CDR1 KGHSH and CDR2 LQKENI. V was clipped by 5 bases and J by 9 bases, with 25 bases between them. The CDR3 is 16 amino acids. CDR3 residues: CASSSLAGLGSFSYTF. CDR3 bases: TGTGCCAGCTCATCGCTTGCCGGTCTCGGGTCCTTCAGCTACACCTTC.

This sequence joins TRBV7-2 and TRBJ2-5; 8 positions agree with TRBD1. Germline CDR1 SGHTA, CDR2 FQGNSA. The CDR3 extends over 14 amino acids. Trimming took 5 bases from V and 3 from J; bases not matched to a gene: 5. CDR3 in amino acids: CASSPRTGKETQYF. The CDR3 region has the DNA TGTGCCAGCAGCCCTCGGACAGGGAAAGAGACCCAGTACTTC.

The chain uses TRBV7-8 and TRBJ2-6; D not resolved. V lost 6 bases to trimming and J lost 4 bases, with 7 bases between them. The CDR3 has 13 amino acids. CDR1 and CDR2 (germline): SGHVS, FQNEAQ. In DNA form, the CDR3 reads TGTGCCAGCAGTCTGCGGGGGGCCAACGTCCTGACTTTC. Residues: CASSLRGANVLTF. The entire variable domain, with the rest obtained from reference TRBV7-8 and TRBJ2-6, is as follows: GAGVSQSPRYKVAKRGQDVALRCDPISGHVSLFWYQQALGQGPEFLTYFQNEAQLDKSGLPSDRFFAERPEGSVSTLKIQRTQQEDSAVYLCASSLRGANVLTFGAGSRLTVL.

The chain is built from TRBV5-4 and TRBJ2-3; 9 nucleotides align to TRBD2. The V gene's germline CDR1 is SGHNT and CDR2 YYREEE (reference sequence). J was trimmed by 1 base and V by 4 bases; bases with no gene match: 4. This CDR3 has 15 amino acids. This chain's CDR3 is CASSPRTSGTDTQYF. The CDR3 nucleotides are TGTGCCAGCAGCCCAAGGACTAGCGGCACAGATACGCAGTATTTT.

The genes are TRBV7-2 and TRBJ1-2; D might be TRBD1 (6 bases). Trimming took 5 bases from V and 4 from J, leaving 17 bases between them. CDR3 size: 15 residues. From germline, CDR1 is SGHTA and CDR2 FQGNSA. The CDR3 region has the DNA TGTGCCAGCAGCCAGGGGCAGGGAGGGTCCTATGGCTACACCTTC. Its translation is CASSQGQGGSYGYTF.

This clone was seen only a few times. The rearrangement uses TRBV28 and TRBJ2-1, with a weak D call TRBD2 (6 bases). V was clipped by 5 bases and J by 6 bases, with 11 bases between them. The germline V gene encodes CDR1 MDHEN and CDR2 SYDVKM. CDR3 length: 13 residues. CDR3 loop: CASSPDYLNEQFF. CDR3 DNA sequence: TGTGCCAGCAGTCCGGACTATCTCAATGAGCAGTTCTTC.

The sample holds a few counts of this clone. J is TRBJ1-3 and V is TRBV5-1, with D perhaps matching TRBD1 (6 bases). The CDR3 spans 13 residues. Germline-derived CDR1 and CDR2 are SGHRS and YFSETQ. The V and J ends lost 2 bases and 8 bases respectively, with 11 bases between them. The CDR3 region is CASSFGQTDTIYF. Here the CDR3 DNA reads TGCGCCAGCAGCTTCGGACAGACCGACACCATATATTTT.

J is TRBJ2-1 and V is TRBV4-2, with a weak D call TRBD2 (6 bases). Per the germline V gene, CDR1 is LGHNA and CDR2 is YNFKEQ. The CDR3 has 19 residues. V dropped 0 bases and J dropped 0 bases, with 18 bases sitting between them. The CDR3 loop is CASSQESLSSASSYNEQFF. CDR3 in DNA: TGTGCCAGCAGCCAAGAATCTCTGTCTAGCGCGAGCTCCTACAATGAGCAGTTCTTC.

J is TRBJ2-7 and V is TRBV4-2; 8 bases fit TRBD2. The V gene end was trimmed by 0 bases and the J gene end by 0 bases; junction bases not matched to a gene: 7. Germline assignment: CDR1 LGHNA and CDR2 YNFKEQ. CDR3 length: 17 residues. The CDR3 DNA follows: TGTGCCAGCAGCCAAGAGGGGCTAGCGGGTTACTCCTACGAGCAGTACTTC. Amino acid sequence: CASSQEGLAGYSYEQYF.

The chain links TRBV4-2 to TRBJ2-1, with D perhaps TRBD2 (5 bases). Trimming took 6 bases from V and 7 from J, leaving 16 bases between them. This CDR3 region has 14 residues. CDR1 and CDR2 (germline): LGHNA, YNFKEQ. CDR3 in DNA: TGTGCCAGCAGACTCAGCGGTTCAGGTAATGAGCAGTTCTTC. It is translated as CASRLSGSGNEQFF.

In this sample, this clone turned up a few times. V gene TRBV23-1 combines with J gene TRBJ1-2, with 7 positions matching TRBD1. TRBV23-1 is flagged as an ORF with uncertain function. This CDR3 is 14 amino acids long. The V gene end was trimmed by 6 bases and the J gene end by 6 bases; junction bases not matched to a gene: 10. CDR3 nucleotides: TGCGCCAGCAGCCGAACAGGGGTGACCAATGGCTACACCTTC. Residues: CASSRTGVTNGYTF.